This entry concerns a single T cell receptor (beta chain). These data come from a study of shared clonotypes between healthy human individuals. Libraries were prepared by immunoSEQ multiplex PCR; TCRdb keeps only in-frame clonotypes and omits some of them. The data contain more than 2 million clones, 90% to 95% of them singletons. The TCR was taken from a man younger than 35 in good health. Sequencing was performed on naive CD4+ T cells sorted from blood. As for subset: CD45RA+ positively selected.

The CDR3 DNA is TGTGCCAGCAAGAAGACCTTCCCGGGTAATTCACCCCTCCACTTT. Amino acids: CASKKTFPGNSPLHF. The chain uses TRBV2 and TRBJ1-6; D gene ambiguous. Germline V gives CDR1 SNHLY, CDR2 FYNNEI. The CDR3 totals 15 residues. Deletions cut 7 bases from V and 6 bases from J, with 16 bases between.